The 30 T cell receptor beta chains below come from one sample, sequenced in a study of human T cells and chemical hapten exposure. TCRdb recomputed calls from the RACE reads with MiXCR, one row per CDR3 protein. The sample contains around 110,000 distinct CDR3 sequences, 12% of which appear only once. Sample time point: patch test 1, 2 weeks after DPC sensitization. Treatment of the sample: therapeutic diphenylcyclopropenone sensitization with weekly scalp DPC. The specimen comprised whole blood, sampled in connection with sensitization to the hapten diphenylcyclopropenone (DPC). These receptors were taken from a woman aged 50 to 60 with alopecia areata. Some clones in this sample may be carry-over from other donors' samples.

This clonotype has only a few counts. The chain combines TRBV5-1 with TRBJ1-1; 10 bases are a match to TRBD1. Per germline, CDR1 SGHRS and CDR2 YFSETQ. The trim removed 5 bases at V and 1 base at J, leaving 2 bases unmatched. The CDR3 contains 14 residues. DNA for the CDR3: TGCGCCAGCAGTTGGGACAGGGGGAACACTGAAGCTTTCTTT. It translates to CASSWDRGNTEAFF.

The sample holds a few counts of this clonotype. The V gene is TRBV6-5, the J gene TRBJ2-3; 9 bases match TRBD2. CDR3 length equals 15 residues. J was trimmed by 7 bases and V by 2 bases; bases with no gene match: 7. From germline, CDR1 is MNHEY and CDR2 SVGAGI. The chain's CDR3 is CASSYGGGRANTQYF. Here the CDR3 DNA reads TGTGCCAGCAGTTACGGGGGCGGGAGGGCGAATACGCAGTATTTT.

The sample holds many counts of this clonotype. The V gene is TRBV4-1, the J gene TRBJ1-4; D not resolved. CDR3 length: 19 amino acids. Germline V gives CDR1 MGHRA, CDR2 YSYEKL. V gave up 3 bases and J gave up 1 base, with 21 bases separating them. The CDR3 reads CASSHSSNRAPGTNEKLFF. The CDR3 coding sequence is TGCGCCAGCAGCCATTCCTCCAACCGGGCCCCAGGAACTAATGAAAAACTGTTTTTT.

This clonotype was detected ten times or more. CDR3 sequence (DNA): TGCAGCGTTGATACAAAGAACACCGGGGAGCTGTTTTTT. It translates to CSVDTKNTGELFF. This chain links TRBV29-1 with TRBJ2-2; D unresolved. The ends were cut back, 3 bases at V and 1 base at J, with 6 bases in the middle. In germline, CDR1 is SQVTM, CDR2 ANQGSEA. The CDR3 extends over 13 amino acids.

The chain carries TRBV12-3 or TRBV12-4 and TRBJ2-7; D could derive from TRBD1 or TRBD2 (6 bases each). The CDR3 totals 14 residues. With 6 bases removed from V and 0 bases from J, the gap between germline ends came to 12 bases. CDR3 residues: CASRPGAVSYEQYF. Written as DNA, the CDR3 is TGTGCCAGCAGGCCGGGGGCGGTCTCCTACGAGCAGTACTTC.

This clonotype showed up many times. V gene TRBV29-1 combines with J gene TRBJ2-1; no clear D gene. V lost 2 bases and J 4 bases, leaving 12 bases between the germline ends. The germline V gene has CDR1 SQVTM and CDR2 ANQGSEA. The CDR3 is made up of 14 amino acids. CDR3 in amino acids: CSVESGSFYNEQFF. The CDR3 region has the DNA TGCAGCGTTGAATCGGGTTCGTTTTACAATGAGCAGTTCTTC.

This clonotype was counted only a few times. The rearrangement uses TRBV2 and TRBJ2-7; 7 nucleotides match TRBD1. The germline V gene has CDR1 SNHLY and CDR2 FYNNEI. The CDR3 covers 16 residues. The junction had 13 bases not matched to a gene; V was cut back by 5 bases and J by 3 bases. The CDR3 loop reads CASSFPQGFTDYEQYF. In DNA, the CDR3 is TGTGCCAGCAGTTTTCCACAGGGGTTCACGGACTACGAGCAGTACTTC.

This clonotype was counted a few times. This sequence joins TRBV5-1 and TRBJ2-3; TRBD2 is a possible D gene (6 bases). The CDR3 has 11 amino acids. The germline gives CDR1 SGHRS, CDR2 YFSETQ. Between the trimmed V and J ends, which lost 5 bases and 5 bases, there was a span of 6 bases. CDR3 DNA sequence: TGCGCCAGCAGGGGGGGAGATACGCAGTATTTT. It is translated as CASRGGDTQYF.

At least ten counts were recorded for this clonotype. V gene TRBV25-1 combines with J gene TRBJ1-4; unclear D gene. From germline, CDR1 is MGHDK and CDR2 SYGVNS. Trimming took off 2 bases at V and 4 bases at J, with 14 bases between the two ends. There are 16 residues in the CDR3. This CDR3 reads CASSEAGLADNEKLFF. The DNA of the CDR3 is TGTGCCAGCAGTGAAGCTGGGCTCGCTGATAATGAAAAACTGTTTTTT.

V is TRBV7-2 and J is TRBJ1-1; 7 bases align to TRBD1. With 4 bases clipped from V and 0 bases from J, the junction kept 5 bases outside the gene matches. Germline V lookup: CDR1 SGHTA, CDR2 FQGNSA. The CDR3 contains 15 residues. The CDR3 protein is CASSSQGLMNTEAFF. The CDR3 DNA follows: TGTGCCAGCAGCTCACAGGGGTTAATGAACACTGAAGCTTTCTTT. The full variable domain, with the rest looked up from reference TRBV7-2 and TRBJ1-1, is GAGVSQSPSNKVTEKGKDVELRCDPISGHTALYWYRQSLGQGLEFLIYFQGNSAPDKSGLPSDRFSAERTGGSVSTLTIQRTQQEDSAVYLCASSSQGLMNTEAFFGQGTRLTVV.

The chain links TRBV28 to TRBJ2-3; D remains ambiguous. The V end lost 6 bases, the J end lost 0 bases, and 10 bases lay between the germline ends. CDR3 length equals 14 residues. The germline CDR1 and CDR2 sequences are MDHEN and SYDVKM. This CDR3 reads CASRVPSSTDTQYF. CDR3 coding DNA: TGTGCCAGCAGAGTCCCCTCTAGCACAGATACGCAGTATTTT.

The chain employs TRBV11-2 and TRBJ2-6; D unclear. The V gene lost 8 bases and the J gene lost 0 bases, with 5 bases spanning the gap. CDR1 is SGHAT, CDR2 FQNNGV, per germline. CDR3 length: 13 residues. CDR3: CASRSSGANVLTF. The DNA of the CDR3 is TGTGCCAGCCGGAGCTCTGGGGCCAACGTCCTGACTTTC.

This clonotype was seen more than once but under ten times. The DNA of the CDR3 is TGTGCCAGCGGGAGTACCGGTCTTTCCCAAGAGACCCAGTACTTC. Translation gives CASGSTGLSQETQYF. This chain joins TRBV2 and TRBJ2-5; tentatively, D is TRBD2 (5 bases). The CDR3 sequence is 15 residues long. Trimming pared 8 bases from V and 1 base from J, leaving 17 bases between. CDR1 and CDR2 (germline): SNHLY, FYNNEI.

This chain uses TRBV4-3 with TRBJ2-3; D is uncertain. V was cut by 1 base and J by 0 bases, with 8 bases left in between. Per germline, CDR1 LGHNA and CDR2 YSLEER. This CDR3 has 15 amino acids. CDR3 DNA sequence: TGCGCCAGCAGCCAAGGTTTTTCTAGCACAGATACGCAGTATTTT. This sequence encodes CASSQGFSSTDTQYF.

This clonotype was counted only a few times. The chain carries TRBV6-1 and TRBJ1-3; possibly TRBD1 for D (6 bases). Germline V gives CDR1 MNHNS, CDR2 SASEGT. The V end lost 1 base, the J end lost 0 bases, and 16 bases lay between the germline ends. This CDR3 is built from 18 residues. CDR3 nucleotides: TGTGCCAGCAGTGAAGTTCCGACAGGTTTTGCCTCTGGAAACACCATATATTTT. It translates to CASSEVPTGFASGNTIYF.

The J gene is TRBJ2-7, the V gene TRBV7-2, with D uncertain. The CDR3 length is 14 residues. Germline V CDR1 and CDR2: SGHTA, FQGNSA. Between the trimmed V and J ends, which lost 1 base and 1 base, there was a span of 8 bases. Here the CDR3 reads CASSLGYGSYEQYF. The DNA for the CDR3 is TGTGCCAGCAGCTTAGGGTACGGTTCCTACGAGCAGTACTTC.

This clonotype was picked up many times. This chain links TRBV14 with TRBJ2-1; 7 bases line up with TRBD1. After removal of 4 bases from V and 10 bases from J, the junction contained 10 bases not matched to a gene. Germline lookup yields CDR1 SGHDN and CDR2 FVKESK. CDR3 length equals 14 residues. Here the CDR3 reads CASSPWTGPGEQFF. The CDR3 region has the DNA TGTGCCAGCAGCCCCTGGACAGGTCCGGGGGAGCAGTTCTTC.

This clonotype came up many times. The V and J genes are TRBV20-1 and TRBJ2-2; 8 positions agree with TRBD2. Germline trimming cut 6 bases from V and 8 bases from J; bases unmatched to any gene: 14. This CDR3 spans 15 amino acids. Germline lookup yields CDR1 DFQATT and CDR2 SNEGSKA (reference sequence). CDR3 loop: CSAVSYGRAVGELFF. DNA for the CDR3: TGCAGTGCAGTGTCTTACGGGAGGGCCGTTGGGGAGCTGTTTTTT.

This clonotype was counted ten times or more. This CDR3 is CASSPWTVTGELFF. The CDR3, as DNA: TGTGCCAGCAGCCCTTGGACAGTGACCGGGGAGCTGTTTTTT. The J gene is TRBJ2-2, the V gene TRBV11-2; tentatively, D is TRBD1 (6 bases). Per the germline V gene, CDR1 is SGHAT and CDR2 is FQNNGV. The length of the CDR3 is 14 residues. V was clipped by 5 bases and J by 5 bases, with 12 bases between them.

CDR3 sequence: CASSAGVDEQFF. The CDR3 nucleotides read TGTGCCAGTTCAGCGGGAGTGGATGAGCAGTTCTTC. The V call is TRBV3-1, the J call TRBJ2-1; the match to TRBD2 covers 8 bases. The CDR3 contains 12 residues. V trimming: 9 bases; J trimming: 8 bases; junction bases outside the gene matches: 6. CDR1 is LGHDT, CDR2 YNNKEL, per germline (reference sequence).

In this sample, this clonotype turned up many times. The rearrangement links TRBV12-3 or TRBV12-4 to TRBJ2-3, with 7 bases lining up with TRBD2. The CDR3 is 15 residues long. V lost 8 bases and J lost 7; bases outside the gene matches: 15. CDR3 nucleotides: TGTGCCAGCTCGATAGGCGCGGGAGAGCCTTATACGCAGTATTTT. Its protein product is CASSIGAGEPYTQYF.

This clonotype was counted at least ten times. The chain uses TRBV20-1 and TRBJ2-2; D perhaps matches TRBD2 (5 bases). The germline gives CDR1 DFQATT, CDR2 SNEGSKA (reference sequence). Trimming removed 3 bases at V and 4 bases at J, with 9 bases between. The CDR3 is made up of 13 amino acids. The CDR3 sequence is CSARSSSTGELFF. In DNA, the CDR3 is TGCAGTGCTAGGTCTAGCAGCACCGGGGAGCTGTTTTTT.

This clonotype was detected many times. The chain combines TRBV7-9 with TRBJ1-1; D call uncertain. Deletions cut 0 bases from V and 8 bases from J, with 10 bases between. CDR1 and CDR2 from the germline V gene are SEHNR and FQNEAQ (reference sequence). This CDR3 contains 13 residues. The CDR3 bases are TGTGCCAGCAGCTTAGCGACCGGATCAGAAGCTTTCTTT. It specifies CASSLATGSEAFF.

This clonotype was counted between two and nine times. The chain combines TRBV7-9 with TRBJ2-2; D is possibly TRBD2 (5 bases). CDR1 is SEHNR, CDR2 FQNEAQ, per germline (reference sequence). Between the trimmed V and J ends, which lost 1 base and 6 bases, there was a span of 9 bases. This CDR3 contains 14 residues. The CDR3, as DNA: TGTGCCAGCAGCTTAGTTGCGGAGGCCGGGGAGCTGTTTTTT. It yields the protein CASSLVAEAGELFF.

This clonotype occurred many times. The rearrangement uses TRBV28 and TRBJ2-1, with D possibly TRBD1 on 6 matching bases. The length of the CDR3 is 15 residues. V was clipped by 11 bases and J by 0 bases, with 17 bases between them. Germline assignment: CDR1 MDHEN and CDR2 SYDVKM. CDR3 amino acids: CAAPPQGLSYNEQFF. Written as DNA, the CDR3 is TGTGCCGCCCCGCCCCAGGGGCTCTCCTACAATGAGCAGTTCTTC.

This clonotype was picked up many times. Here the CDR3 DNA reads TGCAGCGTTAGGAGGTCTGGGGCCAACGTCCTGACTTTC. Translated: CSVRRSGANVLTF. This sequence joins TRBV29-1 and TRBJ2-6; weak D call: TRBD2 (5 bases). The CDR3 extends over 13 amino acids. Germline CDR1 SQVTM, CDR2 ANQGSEA. Between the trimmed V and J ends, which lost 5 bases and 1 base, there was a span of 6 bases.

The chain is built from TRBV7-6 and TRBJ2-6; unclear D gene. CDR1 and CDR2 from the germline V gene are SGHVS and FNYEAQ. The ends were cut back, 1 base at V and 1 base at J, with 5 bases in the middle. The CDR3 runs 15 residues. The CDR3 reads CASSLGPSGANVLTF. The CDR3 region has the DNA TGTGCCAGCAGCTTAGGACCTTCTGGGGCCAACGTCCTGACTTTC.

This clonotype was observed a handful of times. This chain links TRBV18 with TRBJ1-2; 9 nucleotides align to TRBD1. Germline CDR1 is KGHSH and CDR2 is LQKENI. CDR3 length equals 14 residues. V lost 9 bases and J lost 4; bases outside the gene matches: 9. DNA for the CDR3: TGTGCCAGTCTCATACAGGGGGCTGGCTATGGCTACACCTTC. Translating gives CASLIQGAGYGYTF. The full variable domain, its missing parts supplied by reference TRBV18 and TRBJ1-2, is NAGVMQNPRHLVRRRGQEARLRCSPMKGHSHVYWYRQLPEEGLKFMVYLQKENIIDESGMPKERFSAEFPKEGPSILRIQQVVRGDSAAYFCASLIQGAGYGYTFGSGTRLTVV.

This clonotype showed up many times. The gene calls are TRBV20-1 and TRBJ2-1; possible D gene TRBD2, 6 bases. The V end was cut by 6 bases, the J end by 7 bases, with 19 bases between. Germline V lookup: CDR1 DFQATT, CDR2 SNEGSKA (reference sequence). The CDR3 sequence is 14 residues long. The CDR3 DNA follows: TGCAGTGCGGGGCGAACCGGGACTCCAAATGAGCAGTTCTTC. Protein: CSAGRTGTPNEQFF.

There are many counts of this clonotype. This sequence joins TRBV11-2 and TRBJ2-2; D is possibly TRBD2 (7 bases). The CDR3 is 16 amino acids. CDR1 is SGHAT and CDR2 is FQNNGV in the germline V gene. Trimming removed 3 bases from V and 9 bases from J, with 20 bases in between. The CDR3 sequence: CASSFRGGRGTWELFF. In nucleotides, the CDR3 is TGTGCCAGCAGCTTTCGGGGAGGGAGGGGGACCTGGGAGCTGTTTTTT.